The following is a TCR beta chain sequence with its context. Authors' analysis steps: Estimation of nucleated cell counts was performed using reference gene primer amplification. Here immunoSEQ multiplex PCR was the method, and the copy in TCRdb shows in-frame clones only, minus some. V and J calls and clone size are those listed in that table; D and trimming were worked out from the DNA. The repertoire consists of under 200,000 clones, with roughly 85% occurring once and the leading ten covering 4.4%. Recovered status applied to Cohort 3 donors who had two consecutive negative PCRs. It also applied to those with clearance or with symptom resolution. The data derive from a study of blood T cell repertoires in COVID-19. Across the study: In each case, the material was cDNA or gDNA derived from T cells, B-cell-depleted T cells, or PBMCs.

Germline assignment: CDR1 ENHRY and CDR2 SYGVKD. V gave up 2 bases and J gave up 1 base, with 14 bases separating them. The CDR3 totals 16 residues. This TCR was recovered from a woman aged 50 to 60 who had recovered from COVID-19. The chain carries TRBV10-3 and TRBJ1-1; a possible D gene is TRBD1 (6 bases). Sequencing was performed on PBMCs or T cells enriched from blood (not recorded which). The CDR3 sequence: CAISEPGTFKNTEAFF. In nucleotides, the CDR3 is TGTGCCATCAGTGAGCCCGGGACATTTAAGAACACTGAAGCTTTCTTT.